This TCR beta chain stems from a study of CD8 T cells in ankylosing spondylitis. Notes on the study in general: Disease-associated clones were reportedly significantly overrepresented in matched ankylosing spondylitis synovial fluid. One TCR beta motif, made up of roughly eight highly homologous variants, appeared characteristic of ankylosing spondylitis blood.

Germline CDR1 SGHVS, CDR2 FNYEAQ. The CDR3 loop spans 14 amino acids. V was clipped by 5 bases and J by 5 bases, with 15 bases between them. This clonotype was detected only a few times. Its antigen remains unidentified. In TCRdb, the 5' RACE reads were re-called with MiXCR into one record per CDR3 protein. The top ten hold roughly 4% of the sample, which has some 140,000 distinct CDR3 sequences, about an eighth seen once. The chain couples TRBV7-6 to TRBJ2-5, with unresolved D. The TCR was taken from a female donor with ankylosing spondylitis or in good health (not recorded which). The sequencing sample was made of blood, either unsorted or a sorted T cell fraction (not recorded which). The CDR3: CASSPYTPRETQYF. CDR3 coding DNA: TGTGCCAGCAGCCCGTATACTCCAAGGGAGACCCAGTACTTC.